This TCR beta chain was sequenced during a study of T cells expressing NK-cell markers (dated by TCRdb to 2018 to 2021). The study in broad terms: Roughly 8 donors provided sorted CD3+CD56+NKG2C+, CD3+CD56+NKG2C- and CD3+CD56-NKG2C+ T-cell subsets, whose TCR beta-chain repertoires were profiled. Of the eight sequenced donors, seven were found to be HCMV-seropositive and one was found to be HCMV-seronegative. Randomly selected healthy volunteers, three men and five women, were used as the eight sequenced donors. Sequencing of the libraries produced 2 x 150 bp reads on Illumina HiSeq 2000/2500, MiSeq or NextSeq.

The listed sequencing device is Illumina HiSeq 2000. TCR beta cDNA libraries were prepared using 5'RACE template switching, which introduced a universal primer site and unique molecular identifiers. cDNA synthesis was primed from the TCR beta constant segment, followed by two successive PCR amplification steps. As for the authors' bioinformatics: Reads were demultiplexed and grouped by UMI with MIGEC, and clonotypes were assembled and quantified with MiTCR. To exclude erroneous sequences, only TCR cDNA sequences supported by at least two reads were retained. The tcR package was used for downstream repertoire analysis, with clonotypes matched between fractions based on CDR3 nucleotide sequence plus V segment. VDJmatch was used to annotate antigen specificity against VDJdb, with one amino acid substitution in CDR3 permitted. TCRdb reprocessed the reads, and each CDR3 protein sequence is entered once, without DNA. TCRdb's processing, not the authors' own work, is the source of the V and J calls. This sample's table has entries for 300,000 to 450,000 distinct CDR3 sequences. The leading ten clones occupy over 4% of the sample.

A commercial ELISA kit detecting HCMV-specific IgG in serum was used to determine HCMV serostatus. Ficoll density gradient centrifugation was used to isolate peripheral blood mononuclear cells from blood. With respect to this clonotype: It lacks a known antigen.

The CDR3 starts with the cysteine, ends with the phenylalanine, and has 16 residues. Only the protein sequence is given. CDR1 and CDR2, looked up from the germline V gene, are SGHRS and YFSETQ. The full study reports these points: In a handful of donors, the dominant CD3+CD56+NKG2C+ clonotypes were among the top 10 CD8+ clonotypes and accounted for about 1.0-7.5% of CD8+ T cells. Whether the expanded NKG2C-expressing T cell clones were specific for HCMV antigens remained unclear. Those dominant clonotypes were again the most abundant among CD3+CD56-NKG2C+ cells in a few donors, at roughly 25-60.1%.

The chain couples TRBV5-1 to TRBJ2-7; checking the TCRdb D call of TRBD1 is not possible without DNA. Sequenced input: blood T cells: a sorted CD56 or NKG2C T cell subset, CD4+ or CD8+ T cells, or bulk PBMC T cells (not recorded which). This receptor was taken from a man aged 18-69 years in good health. The CDR3 amino acid sequence is: CASSLVSGTANNEQYF.